This is a list of T cell receptor beta chains from one sample in a study of T cell clones after liver transplantation. Here immunoSEQ multiplex PCR was the method, and the copy in TCRdb shows in-frame clones only, minus some. The table has around 20,000 clones, approximately 89% seen once; the top ten hold 13%. The starting material was CD8+ T cells from blood, obtained before liver transplant. These receptors were taken from a human donor who received a liver transplant. Each CDR3 is given with its conserved first and last residue. D genes are given only for firm matches. The size field is filled for only some rows; it gives once, few, many or a size class.

TRBJ1-5,-,-,TRBV19,TGTGCCAGTAGTATCAGCGGGTATCTAAATCAGCCCCAGCATTTT,CASSISGYLNQPQHF
TRBJ2-3,-,TRBD2,TRBV4-1,TGCGCCAGCAGCCAAGAAGGGGGGACTAGCGGGATTAGCACAGATACGCAGTATTTT,CASSQEGGTSGISTDTQYF
TRBJ1-2,-,-,TRBV4-1,TGCGCCAGCAGCCAAGGAGGGGCCGAGGGCTATGGCTACACCTTC,CASSQGGAEGYGYTF
TRBJ1-5,few,-,TRBV27,TGTGCCAGCAGTTGGCCGCGGGAGGGGCAGCCCCAGCATTTT,CASSWPREGQPQHF
TRBJ1-5,-,-,TRBV6-6,TGTGCCAGTTGTCTGTCGAGCAATCAGCCCCAGCATTTT,CASCLSSNQPQHF
TRBJ2-7,-,-,TRBV19,TGTGCCAGTAGCCATTATCCCCCCCAGGATTATCTCTACGAGCAGTACTTC,CASSHYPPQDYLYEQYF
TRBJ1-5,-,-,TRBV29-1,TGCAGCGTTGGGGGGGATCAGCCCCAGCATTTT,CSVGGDQPQHF
TRBJ2-1,-,-,TRBV5-5,TGTGCCAGCCTGTTCTACAATGAGCAGTTCTTC,CASLFYNEQFF
TRBJ2-3,-,-,TRBV9,TGTGCCAGCAGCGGGGAAGCGCAGTATTTT,CASSGEAQYF
TRBJ2-1,once,-,TRBV5-1,TGCGCCAGCAGCCCCTCGGGCAATGAGCAGTTCTTC,CASSPSGNEQFF
TRBJ2-4,-,-,TRBV2,TGTGCCAGCAGGGTCCGGGACGGCCAAAACATTCAGTACTTC,CASRVRDGQNIQYF
TRBJ2-2,-,-,TRBV9,TGTGCCAGCAGCGTAGGTAGTCTGGTGAACACCGGGGAGCTGTTTTTT,CASSVGSLVNTGELFF
TRBJ2-7,-,TRBD2,TRBV11-2,TGTGCCAGCAGCTTGGAGCGGGACTACGAGCAGTACTTC,CASSLERDYEQYF
TRBJ2-1,-,-,TRBV7-9,TGTGCCAGCAGCCAGAATAAGAATGAGCAGTTCTTC,CASSQNKNEQFF
TRBJ2-7,-,TRBD2,TRBV19,TGTGCCAGTACTCCTGCCGGCGGGGGCTCCTACGAGCAGTACTTC,CASTPAGGGSYEQYF
TRBJ2-1,once,TRBD2,TRBV6-5,TGTGCCAGCGAAAGCGGGAAAGTAAGCAATGAGCAGTTCTTC,CASESGKVSNEQFF
TRBJ2-7,-,TRBD1,TRBV28,TGTGCCAGCAGTTCCGGGACAGTTACCTACGAGCAGTACTTC,CASSSGTVTYEQYF
TRBJ2-7,-,TRBD2,TRBV18,TGTGCCAGCTCACCAGAGGCACAGTTTAGCGGGAGTGGTGACGAGCAGTACTTC,CASSPEAQFSGSGDEQYF
TRBJ2-7,-,TRBD2,TRBV6-1,TGTGCCAGCAGTCCCGAACTAGCGGTGAACTACGAGCAGTACTTC,CASSPELAVNYEQYF
TRBJ2-1,-,TRBD1,TRBV19,TGTGCCAGTAGTCCCGGACAGGGCAATGAGCAGTTCTTC,CASSPGQGNEQFF
TRBJ1-1,-,TRBD1,TRBV27,TGTGCCAGCAGTCCGGGACAGGGTTGGACTGAAGCTTTCTTT,CASSPGQGWTEAFF
TRBJ1-1,-,-,TRBV6-1,TGTGCCAGCTGTTTTCAAGGGTCCACTGAAGCTTTCTTT,CASCFQGSTEAFF
TRBJ1-2,-,-,TRBV19,TGTGCCAGTAGTATTGGGCGACGGATCTCCACCTTC,CASSIGRRISTF
TRBJ2-2,-,-,TRBV13,TGTGCCAGCAGCGTCGTGGGGGAGCTGTTTTTT,CASSVVGELFF
TRBJ1-2,-,-,TRBV14,TGTGCCAGCAGCCAAAGTCCCGGGACTTTCTATGGCTACACCTTC,CASSQSPGTFYGYTF
TRBJ2-7,-,TRBD2,TRBV5-1,TGCGCCAGCAGCTTCGGTGGACTAGCGGCGTCCTACGAGCAGTACTTC,CASSFGGLAASYEQYF
TRBJ2-7,-,-,TRBV6-1,TGTGCCAGCAGTGAAGGGTGGGGCTTCGAGCAGTACTTC,CASSEGWGFEQYF
TRBJ1-3,-,-,TRBV4-1,TGCGCCAGCAGCCTCAGGGCCTCTGGAAACACCATATATTTT,CASSLRASGNTIYF
TRBJ1-2,-,-,TRBV5-4,TGTGCCAGCAGCTTGGACAGACAACTCTATGGCTACACCTTC,CASSLDRQLYGYTF
TRBJ2-1,-,-,TRBV5-4,TGTGCCAGCAGCTTGATTAGTTCCTACAATGAGCAGTTCTTC,CASSLISSYNEQFF
TRBJ1-1,-,-,TRBV28,TGTGCCAGCAGTTTTAAGGGGGGAGGGACTGAAGCTTTCTTT,CASSFKGGGTEAFF
TRBJ1-1,-,-,TRBV7-2,TGTGCCAGCAGCCGGGGGTTTGCTGAAGCTTTCTTT,CASSRGFAEAFF
TRBJ2-7,once,-,TRBV5-6,TGTGCCAGCAGCTTAACCGGGACAACCTACGAGCAGTACTTC,CASSLTGTTYEQYF
TRBJ2-1,-,TRBD2,TRBV13,TGTGCCAGCAGCCGCGGGAGGACCTACAATGAGCAGTTCTTC,CASSRGRTYNEQFF
TRBJ2-7,-,TRBD2,TRBV4-2,TGTGCCAGCAGCCTTAGCGGGAGCGCCTACGAGCAGTACTTC,CASSLSGSAYEQYF
TRBJ2-3,-,TRBD2,TRBV7-8,TGTGCCAGCAGCTTAATAAGCGGGACTAGCGGAGATACGCAGTATTTT,CASSLISGTSGDTQYF
TRBJ2-3,once,-,TRBV7-8,TGTGCCAGCAGCTTAGCGCCAGGGTTGGAAACAGATACGCAGTATTTT,CASSLAPGLETDTQYF
TRBJ2-1,-,-,TRBV9,TGTGCCAGCAGCGTAGATCCCATAGCGGACTCCTACAATGAGCAGTTCTTC,CASSVDPIADSYNEQFF